This record concerns one T cell receptor (beta chain) sequence. The sample belongs to a study of blood T cell repertoires in COVID-19. Study overall: Samples taken during acute and convalescent COVID-19 were collected in the United States, Italy and Spain. The cDNA or gDNA used as material had been derived from T cells, B-cell-depleted T cells, or PBMCs.

Methods used by the authors: Amplification of reference gene primers was used by the study to estimate nucleated cell counts. Clones were sequenced by immunoSEQ multiplex PCR, and TCRdb holds only the in-frame ones, with some missing. The DNA was the basis for D and trimming; V, J and clone size are from that table. The table lists fewer than 110,000 clones, around 87% of them singletons. The CDR3 is 14 amino acids. The junction had 4 bases not matched to a gene; V was cut back by 6 bases and J by 3 bases. Germline assignment: CDR1 MNHEY and CDR2 SVGAGI. The clonotype was recovered from a woman younger than 45 with acute or convalescent COVID-19. The V and J genes are TRBV6-5 and TRBJ2-2, with 7 bases lining up with TRBD2. Sequenced input: peripheral blood. The CDR3 region is CASSHRGDTGELFF. CDR3 bases: TGTGCCAGCAGCCATCGGGGGGACACCGGGGAGCTGTTTTTT.